This T cell receptor beta chain was captured by sequencing in a study of cytomegalovirus exposure and HLA in healthy donors. Vbeta (60) and Jbeta (13) primers were used in the PCR. Some clones are missing from TCRdb's copy, which holds only in-frame ones; the method was immunoSEQ multiplex PCR. The sample lists more than 150,000 clones, over 80% occurring once. Unmatched junction bases numbered 5, after V lost 1 base and J lost 2 bases. This CDR3 has 15 amino acids. The germline gives CDR1 MGHRA, CDR2 YSYEKL. The chain combines TRBV4-1 with TRBJ2-7; 7 bases line up with TRBD2. This receptor was taken from a girl aged 10-17 years in good health and CMV-seropositive. Sequenced input: PBMCs. CDR3 coding DNA: TGCGCCAGCAGCCAAGTGCCTAGCGGCGCCTACGAGCAGTACTTC. It codes for CASSQVPSGAYEQYF.